This TCR beta chain originates from a study of OX40 agonist ivuxolimab in advanced cancers. The overall study: Patients were 65% to 85% male with ages about 23 to 80, mean about 65. Findings of the study overall: The average count of expanded clones was higher among CD8+ T cells than among CD4+. It was not determined which antigens were specifically recognized by the peripheral T cells that had undergone clonal expansion.

Baseline, cycle 4 day 1, and cycle 7 day 1 were the blood sampling points. V was trimmed by 5 bases and J by 0 bases, leaving 17 bases between them. The CDR3 runs 17 residues. CDR1 and CDR2 from the germline V gene are LNHDA and SQIVND (reference sequence). TCRdb keeps only in-frame clones here, not all; method: immunoSEQ multiplex PCR. The profile covers 16,000 or so clones, with 65% to 80% appearing a single time and 35% to 40% taken by the ten largest. In the case of this clone: Its antigen is unidentified.

The chain has TRBV19 and TRBJ1-5; possibly TRBD1 for D (5 bases). Specimen: CD4+ or CD8+ T cells sorted from blood, collected in a trial of the OX40 agonist ivuxolimab. The TCR originated in an adult with an advanced solid tumor such as melanoma, head and neck, liver or kidney cancer. CDR3 bases: TGTGCCAGTAGTCTTCACGCGGGGGGATCTAGCAATCAGCCCCAGCATTTT. Translated, it gives CASSLHAGGSSNQPQHF.